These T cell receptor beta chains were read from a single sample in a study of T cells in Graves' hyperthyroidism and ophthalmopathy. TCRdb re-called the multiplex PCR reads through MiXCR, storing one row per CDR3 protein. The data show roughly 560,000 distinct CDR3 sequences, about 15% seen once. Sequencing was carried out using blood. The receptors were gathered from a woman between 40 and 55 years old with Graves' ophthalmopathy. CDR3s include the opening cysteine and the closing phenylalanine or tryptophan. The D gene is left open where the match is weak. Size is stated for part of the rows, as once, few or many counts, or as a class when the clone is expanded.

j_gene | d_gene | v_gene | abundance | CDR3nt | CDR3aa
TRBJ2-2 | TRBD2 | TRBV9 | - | TGTGCCAGCAGCCCCCGGACTAGCGGGAGGGCCCCCGGGGAGCTGTTTTTT | CASSPRTSGRAPGELFF
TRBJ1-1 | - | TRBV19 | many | TGTGCCAGTAATTCCGGGTCGGACAGAATCACTGAAGCTTTCTTT | CASNSGSDRITEAFF
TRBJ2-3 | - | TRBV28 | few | TGTGCCAGCACGGCTTCCCTTTTCATGGATACGCAGTATTTT | CASTASLFMDTQYF
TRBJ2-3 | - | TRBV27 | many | TGTGCCAGCAGTTCATGGAACACAGATACGCAGTATTTT | CASSSWNTDTQYF
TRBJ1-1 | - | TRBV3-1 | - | TGTGCCAGCAGCCCCTCAGGGTTTCGCACTGAAGCTTTCTTT | CASSPSGFRTEAFF
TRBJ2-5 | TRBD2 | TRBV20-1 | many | TGCAGTGCTAGGCGGGAGGGCCTTGAGACCCAGTACTTC | CSARREGLETQYF
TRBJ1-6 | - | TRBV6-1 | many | TGTGCCAGCAGTACCCCCGGAGATTCACCCCTCCACTTT | CASSTPGDSPLHF
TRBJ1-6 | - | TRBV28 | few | TGTGCCAGCAGTTTACGAGGGGAGTATTCACCCCTCCACTTT | CASSLRGEYSPLHF
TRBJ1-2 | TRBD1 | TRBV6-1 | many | TGTGCCAGCAGAGAACAGGGGAGGGACTATGGCTACACCTTC | CASREQGRDYGYTF
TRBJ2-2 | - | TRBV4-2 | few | TGTGCCAGCAGCCAAGACCTTCGAGGGACCACCACCGGGGAGCTGTTTTTT | CASSQDLRGTTTGELFF
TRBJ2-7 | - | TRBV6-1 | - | TGTGCCAGCAGTCCAACGGTCCCTGGGGGCCGGTACTACGAGCAGTACTTC | CASSPTVPGGRYYEQYF
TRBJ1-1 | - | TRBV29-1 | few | TGCAGCGCAGTCGACAGGAGGTACGAAGCTTTCTTT | CSAVDRRYEAFF
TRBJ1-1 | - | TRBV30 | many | TGTGCCTGGAGTATAGACACTGAAGCTTTCTTT | CAWSIDTEAFF
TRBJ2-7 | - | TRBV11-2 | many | TGTGCCAGCAGCTTACGGGGCTCTCAGCAGTACTTC | CASSLRGSQQYF
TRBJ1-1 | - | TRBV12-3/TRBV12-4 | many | TGTGCCAGCAGTTCCCGGGGTTCCCATTGGGTGTTT | CASSSRGSHWVF
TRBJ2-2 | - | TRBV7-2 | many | TGTGCCAGCAGCTTAGCGATGTCCGGGGAGCTGTTTTTT | CASSLAMSGELFF
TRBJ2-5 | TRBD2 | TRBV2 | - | TGTGCCAGCGCACCAATAGCGGGAGGAGAGACCCAGTACTTC | CASAPIAGGETQYF
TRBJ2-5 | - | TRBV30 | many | TGTGCCTGGACGATGGGAGACCAAGAGACCCAGTACTTC | CAWTMGDQETQYF
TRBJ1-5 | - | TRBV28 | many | TGTGCCAGCAGTTTACGGCGGACGGTGAGTCAGCCCCAGCATTTT | CASSLRRTVSQPQHF
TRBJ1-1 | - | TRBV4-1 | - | TGCGCCAGCAGCCAAGATCGGAGGGACACTGAAGCTTTCTTT | CASSQDRRDTEAFF
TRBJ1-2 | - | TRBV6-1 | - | TGTGCCAGCAGTGATTTCCGAGGCACAGGTGGGATGGGCTTC | CASSDFRGTGGMGF
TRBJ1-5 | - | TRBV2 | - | TGTGCCAGCAAGCAAGGGGCGGATCAGCCCCAGCATTTT | CASKQGADQPQHF
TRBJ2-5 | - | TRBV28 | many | TGTGCCAGCAGTCACGCCTCGAAGGGGTTACAAGAGACCCAGTACTTC | CASSHASKGLQETQYF
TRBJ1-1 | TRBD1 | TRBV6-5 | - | TGTGCCAGCAGTTACTCGTTAGGGGGCCACACTGAAGCTTTCTTT | CASSYSLGGHTEAFF
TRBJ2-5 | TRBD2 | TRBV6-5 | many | TGTGCCAGCAGTTTGACTAGCGGGAAAGAGACCCAGTACTTC | CASSLTSGKETQYF
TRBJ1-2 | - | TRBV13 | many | TGTGCCAGCAGCTATTACACGGTGGTGGATGATGGCTACACCTTC | CASSYYTVVDDGYTF
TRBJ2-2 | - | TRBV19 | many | TGTGCCAGTAGTATTATGTCGACCGGGGAGCTGTTTTTT | CASSIMSTGELFF
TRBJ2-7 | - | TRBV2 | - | TGTGCCAGCAAGATTACTTGGACCAATAACTACGAGCAGTACTTC | CASKITWTNNYEQYF
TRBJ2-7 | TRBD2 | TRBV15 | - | TGTGCCACCAGCAGAGGTGTTGGACTAGCGGGAAGGTACGAGCAGTACTTC | CATSRGVGLAGRYEQYF
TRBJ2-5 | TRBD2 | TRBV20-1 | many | TGCAGTGCTGCCTCGGCTAGCGGGAGAAGAGAGACCCAGTACTTC | CSAASASGRRETQYF
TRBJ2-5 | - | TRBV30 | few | TGTGCCTGGGACGAAGACACCCGGAAAGAAACCCAGTACTTC | CAWDEDTRKETQYF
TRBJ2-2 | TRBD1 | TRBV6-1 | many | TGTGCCAGCAGAGCCACCGGGACAGCAAATAACGGGGAGCTGTTTTTT | CASRATGTANNGELFF
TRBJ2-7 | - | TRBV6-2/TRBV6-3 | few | TGTGCCAGCAGTTACGGGCCGTCGAGCTCCTACGAGCAGTACTTC | CASSYGPSSSYEQYF
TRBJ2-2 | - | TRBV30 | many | TGTGCCTGGAGACCGGCCACCGGGGAGCTGTTTTTT | CAWRPATGELFF
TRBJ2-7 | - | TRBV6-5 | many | TGTGCCAGCAGTTCCCTCGGCGGTACCTACGAGCAGTACTTC | CASSSLGGTYEQYF
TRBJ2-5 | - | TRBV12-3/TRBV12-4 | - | TGTGCCAGTCGAAGCAGGGGTTTGGAGACCCAGTACTTC | CASRSRGLETQYF
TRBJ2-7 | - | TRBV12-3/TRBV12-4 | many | TGTGCCAGCAGCTCACAGGGAAACTACGAGCAGTACTTC | CASSSQGNYEQYF
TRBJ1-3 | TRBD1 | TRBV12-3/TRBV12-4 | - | TGTGCCAGCAGTGGGAATCGACAGGGCGACTCTGGAAACACCATATATTTT | CASSGNRQGDSGNTIYF
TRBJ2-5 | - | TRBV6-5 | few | TGTGCCAGCAGTTACCCTTCCGATGCGGGTCAAGAGACCCAGTACTTC | CASSYPSDAGQETQYF
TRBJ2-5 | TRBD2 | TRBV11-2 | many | TGTGCCAGCAGCTTGGGCCTCGGGGGGCAAGAGACCCAGTACTTC | CASSLGLGGQETQYF
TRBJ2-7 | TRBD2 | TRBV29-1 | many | TGCAGCGACCCGGGACTAGCGGGAGTGGCTTACGAGCAGTACTTC | CSDPGLAGVAYEQYF
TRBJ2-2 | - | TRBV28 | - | TGTGCCAGCAGTTCCCTTGGGCGTGAGAACACCGGGGAGCTGTTTTTT | CASSSLGRENTGELFF
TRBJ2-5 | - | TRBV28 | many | TGTGCCAGCAGCCCTTCACTAGGTCGGGAGACCCAGTACTTC | CASSPSLGRETQYF
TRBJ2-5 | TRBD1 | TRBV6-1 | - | TGTGCCAGCAGTGACCCCGGGACAGGGGGCCAGTACTTC | CASSDPGTGGQYF
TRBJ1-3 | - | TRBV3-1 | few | TGTGCCAGCAGCCAACTGGACACCATATATTTT | CASSQLDTIYF
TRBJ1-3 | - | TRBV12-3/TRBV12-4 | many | TGTGCCAGCAGCTTAGGAAACACCATATATTTT | CASSLGNTIYF
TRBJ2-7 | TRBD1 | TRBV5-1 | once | TGCGCCAGCAGCAGGAACGAACGGGGACAGGGGGTCCTTTTGCCGGTCTACGAGCAGTACTTC | CASSRNERGQGVLLPVYEQYF
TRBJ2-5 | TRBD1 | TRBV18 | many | TGTGCCAGCTCACCGGAGACCGGGACAGGAGTAGAGACCCAGTACTTC | CASSPETGTGVETQYF
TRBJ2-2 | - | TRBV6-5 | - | TGTGCCAGCAGTTACTCGTCCGGGATTCAGACCGGGGAGCTGTTTTTT | CASSYSSGIQTGELFF
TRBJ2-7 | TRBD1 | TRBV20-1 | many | TGCAGTGCTCCTAAAAGGACAGGTTCCTACGAGCAGTACTTC | CSAPKRTGSYEQYF
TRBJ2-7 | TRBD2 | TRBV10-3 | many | TGTGCCATCAGTGATTTTACTAGCGGGAGGGCCTACGAGCAGTACTTC | CAISDFTSGRAYEQYF